A selection of T cell receptor beta chains follows, all from one sample in a study of T cell responses to AZD1222 COVID-19 vaccine. The repertoire was sequenced with immunoSEQ multiplex PCR; TCRdb's copy has only in-frame clones and lacks some. The sample yields more than 150,000 clones, around 89% seen once. The sequenced sample was peripheral blood, obtained on day 0 of AZD1222 vaccination. The source is an adult in good health. CDR3s include the opening cysteine and the closing phenylalanine or tryptophan. The order of the fields is J gene, V gene, D gene, clone size, CDR3 DNA, CDR3 protein. D genes are given only for firm matches. Only part of the rows carry a size: once, few, many, or a class if the clone is expanded.

>TRBJ1-1|TRBV9|TRBD1|-
TGTGCCAGCAGCGTACGGGGGACAGGGGGAGCGAACACTGAAGCTTTCTTT
CASSVRGTGGANTEAFF
>TRBJ1-2|TRBV28|TRBD1|-
TGTGCCAGCAGTCAGACAGGGGGCAGTAACTATGGCTACACCTTC
CASSQTGGSNYGYTF
>TRBJ1-5|TRBV5-4|-|-
TGTGCCAGCAGCTTGGGAGGGAATAGCAATCAGCCCCAGCATTTT
CASSLGGNSNQPQHF
>TRBJ2-1|TRBV5-6|-|-
TGTGCCAGCAGCGTCCCGGGGAACCCCTATCAGTTCTTC
CASSVPGNPYQFF
>TRBJ1-2|TRBV6-5|-|-
TGTGCCAGCCAGGGGCCATCTAACTATGGCTACACCTTC
CASQGPSNYGYTF
>TRBJ2-7|TRBV4-2|TRBD1|few
TGTGCCAGCAGCCGGGACAGGGTCGAGCAGTACTTC
CASSRDRVEQYF
>TRBJ1-6|TRBV28|-|-
TGTGCCAGCAGTGCCCCCGACGGTTCTTCACCCCTCCACTTT
CASSAPDGSSPLHF
>TRBJ1-2|TRBV7-2|TRBD1|-
TGTGCCAGCAGCCCGGGACAGGGGACAGGCTACACCTTC
CASSPGQGTGYTF
>TRBJ1-4|TRBV5-1|TRBD1|-
TGCGCCAGCAGCGTCACCCGGCGGGACAGGGAAAATGAAAAACTGTTTTTT
CASSVTRRDRENEKLFF
>TRBJ1-2|TRBV4-3|-|-
TGCGCCAGCAGCCAAGGAGGGGGGGTATCCTATGGCTACACCTTC
CASSQGGGVSYGYTF
>TRBJ2-7|TRBV7-8|TRBD1|-
TGTGCCAGCAGCTTAACCTCGGGACAGACCTACGAGCAGTACTTC
CASSLTSGQTYEQYF
>TRBJ2-7|TRBV9|-|-
TGTGCCAGCAGCGTTGGAGTTGGGTACGAGCAGTACTTC
CASSVGVGYEQYF
>TRBJ1-5|TRBV30|-|once
TGTGCCTGGAGTGTATCGAGCAATCAGCCCCAGCATTTT
CAWSVSSNQPQHF
>TRBJ2-7|TRBV6-5|-|-
TGTGCCAGCCACGCCTCAAGACAGACCTACGAGCAGTACTTC
CASHASRQTYEQYF
>TRBJ2-1|TRBV6-5|TRBD2|-
TGTGCCAGCAGTTACGGACTAGCCCGAAATGAGCAGTTCTTC
CASSYGLARNEQFF
>TRBJ2-7|TRBV30|TRBD1|-
TGTGCCTGGAGCCGGGACAGTCTCTCCTACGAGCAGTACTTC
CAWSRDSLSYEQYF
>TRBJ2-7|TRBV24-1|-|few
TGTGCCACCAGTGATTCTGGGGGACCGAGCTCCTACGAGCAGTACTTC
CATSDSGGPSSYEQYF
>TRBJ2-1|TRBV19|TRBD2|-
TGTGCCAGTAGTCCCGATGGACTAGCGGGAGGGCTCTACAATGAGCAGTTCTTC
CASSPDGLAGGLYNEQFF
>TRBJ1-2|TRBV3-1/TRBV3-2|TRBD1|-
TGTGCCAGCAGCCAAGATAGGGACAGGGAGGGCTACACCTTC
CASSQDRDREGYTF
>TRBJ2-1|TRBV27|TRBD2|-
TGTGCCAGCAGTTTAGGACTAGCGCGCAATGAGCAGTTCTTC
CASSLGLARNEQFF
>TRBJ1-2|TRBV14|-|-
TGTGCCAGCAGCCAAGTTCTAATGTGGGGCTACACCTTC
CASSQVLMWGYTF
>TRBJ2-7|TRBV28|-|-
TGTGCCAGCACCGCCGGACTCGACTTGCAGTACTTC
CASTAGLDLQYF
>TRBJ1-2|TRBV6-5|-|once
TGTGCCAGCCGGACCCGGGACACTCAAACGGGCTACACCTTC
CASRTRDTQTGYTF
>TRBJ1-2|TRBV5-4|TRBD1|-
TGTGCCAGCAGCACAGACAGGGACTATGGCTACACCTTC
CASSTDRDYGYTF
>TRBJ2-5|TRBV27|TRBD1|-
TGTGCCAGCAGGCCCAAGGGTAGGGACAGGGGGCTGGAGACCCAGTACTTC
CASRPKGRDRGLETQYF
>TRBJ1-6|TRBV2|TRBD1|few
TGTGCCAGCCGGGACAGGGCCAATTCACCCCTCCACTTT
CASRDRANSPLHF
>TRBJ1-5|TRBV7-9|-|-
TGTGCCAGCAGCTTATCAGGGTTACAGCCCCAGCATTTT
CASSLSGLQPQHF
>TRBJ1-6|TRBV4-1|-|-
TGCGCCAGCAGCCAAGACACCGGGACGGTGAGGTATTCACCCCTCCACTTT
CASSQDTGTVRYSPLHF
>TRBJ2-4|TRBV6-2/TRBV6-3|-|-
TGTGCCAGCAGTCCCGACTCAATCCTAGCCAAAAACATTCAGTACTTC
CASSPDSILAKNIQYF
>TRBJ2-3|TRBV12-5|TRBD1|-
TGTGCTAGTGGACCCGGGACAGGGGGCCGCGATACGCAGTATTTT
CASGPGTGGRDTQYF
>TRBJ2-7|TRBV15|-|-
TGTGCCACCAGCGATAACCAGAATAGACGTCACAGGGTTTACTCCTACGAGCAGTACTTC
CATSDNQNRRHRVYSYEQYF
>TRBJ2-7|TRBV2|-|-
TGTGCCAGCAGTGACGGGACATCCGGAAATTACGAGCAGTACTTC
CASSDGTSGNYEQYF
>TRBJ1-5|TRBV30|-|-
TGTGCCTGGAGTCGGGGGGCGGACCAGCCCCAGCATTTT
CAWSRGADQPQHF
>TRBJ2-3|TRBV2|-|-
TGTGCCAGCAAGGTCCGGGAATTGGGGGATACGCAGTATTTT
CASKVRELGDTQYF
>TRBJ1-5|TRBV11-2|-|-
TGTGCCAGCAGCCGGACAGTTAGCAATCAGCCCCAGCATTTT
CASSRTVSNQPQHF
>TRBJ2-5|TRBV7-9|TRBD1|few
TGTGCCAGCAGCCCTAGGGACAGGGTGGGAGAGACCCAGTACTTC
CASSPRDRVGETQYF
>TRBJ1-2|TRBV28|-|-
TGTGCCAGCAGGAAACTTGGACGGTCCTATGGCTACACCTTC
CASRKLGRSYGYTF
>TRBJ2-2|TRBV7-2|TRBD2|-
TGTGCCAGCAGCTTAGTGGGACTAGCGGGGGTTAACACCGGGGAGCTGTTTTTT
CASSLVGLAGVNTGELFF
>TRBJ1-2|TRBV3-1/TRBV3-2|TRBD1|-
TGTGCCAGCAGCCCGTACCGGGACAGGGGGCAAAGCTATGGCTACACCTTC
CASSPYRDRGQSYGYTF
>TRBJ2-7|TRBV27|TRBD2|-
TGTGCCAGCAGTTTACGGCCGGGGGGAGGGGTTCTTTCCTACGAGCAGTACTTC
CASSLRPGGGVLSYEQYF
>TRBJ1-4|TRBV7-9|TRBD1|few
TGTGCCAGCAGCACATCAGGGGGCCAGGGTAATGAAAAACTGTTTTTT
CASSTSGGQGNEKLFF
>TRBJ2-5|TRBV19|-|-
TGTGCCAGTAGTGGGTTAGGGGCTTCTTTCGGGGAGACCCAGTACTTC
CASSGLGASFGETQYF
>TRBJ2-7|TRBV19|TRBD1|-
TGTGCCAGTAGGGGACAGGCCTACGAGCAGTACTTC
CASRGQAYEQYF
>TRBJ1-5|TRBV3-1/TRBV3-2|-|-
TGTGCCAGCAGCCAAGGGCGCACATCCCAGGGGCCCCAGCATTTT
CASSQGRTSQGPQHF
>TRBJ1-4|TRBV29-1|-|few
TGCAGCGTTGAAGATGGGAGGGGCTCTAATGAAAAACTGTTTTTT
CSVEDGRGSNEKLFF
>TRBJ1-4|TRBV4-1|TRBD1|-
TGCGCCAGCAGTCGACAGGGCAATGAAAAACTGTTTTTT
CASSRQGNEKLFF
>TRBJ2-7|TRBV2|-|once
TGTGCCAGCAGTCTTCCGCATGGTCCCTACGAGCAGTACTTC
CASSLPHGPYEQYF
>TRBJ2-7|TRBV5-4|-|-
TGTGCCAGCAAAGGTCCCGACCTCAGCTCCTACGAGCAGTACTTC
CASKGPDLSSYEQYF
>TRBJ1-2|TRBV27|-|-
TGTGCCAGCAGTTTGGAGCCATGGGGGGGGCGTGAAGGCTACACCTTC
CASSLEPWGGREGYTF
>TRBJ2-1|TRBV7-2|TRBD2|once
TGTGCCAGCAGCCCGAGGGTAGCGGGGCACAATGAGCAGTTCTTC
CASSPRVAGHNEQFF
>TRBJ1-2|TRBV3-1/TRBV3-2|TRBD1|-
TGTGCCAGCAGGGGGACAGGGAGCTACACCTTC
CASRGTGSYTF
>TRBJ1-2|TRBV29-1|-|-
TGCAGCGTTGCTCACGGACTTCTTGGCTACACCTTC
CSVAHGLLGYTF
>TRBJ1-5|TRBV30|TRBD1|few
TGTGCCTGGAGGAGACAGGGGAACAATCAGCCCCAGCATTTT
CAWRRQGNNQPQHF
>TRBJ1-5|TRBV9|-|-
TGTGCCAGCAGCGCTTCTGAGGACAACAGCAATCAGCCCCAGCATTTT
CASSASEDNSNQPQHF
>TRBJ2-7|TRBV3-1/TRBV3-2|TRBD1|-
TGTGCCAGCAGCCCAGGGGGCTACGAGCAGTACTTC
CASSPGGYEQYF
>TRBJ2-2|TRBV5-1|TRBD1|-
TGCGCCAGCAGCACGGATGGGACAGGGGGCTTCGGGGAGCTGTTTTTT
CASSTDGTGGFGELFF
>TRBJ1-2|TRBV7-9|-|-
TGTGCCAGCAGCCTGGGACGGAGGGAGGTCGGCTACACCTTC
CASSLGRREVGYTF
>TRBJ1-2|TRBV15|-|once
TGTGCCACCAGCAGAGATCAGCTGGGTTACACCTTC
CATSRDQLGYTF
>TRBJ1-1|TRBV18|TRBD1|-
TGTGCCAGCTCACCAAGACAGGGGCGGTATACTGAAGCTTTCTTT
CASSPRQGRYTEAFF